These 20 T cell receptor beta chains were sequenced from one sample in a study of regulatory T cells in long-lasting Graves disease. Through Arm-PCR of CDR3 regions and iRepertoire HTBI primers, TCR beta libraries were built. A single record per CDR3 protein comes from TCRdb applying MiXCR to the multiplex PCR reads. The top ten hold 6.5% to 9% of the sample, which has about 470,000 distinct CDR3 sequences, roughly 21% seen once. Time point defined: persistent/refractory GD, antithyroid drugs over 5 years with positive TRAb. From PBMCs, RNA was extracted and then used to make the TCR library. The starting material was peripheral blood mononuclear cells (PBMCs), obtained when the disease was refractory, from a patient treated with antithyroid drugs. Source of these receptors: a female donor with Graves disease.

The chain carries TRBV3-1 and TRBJ1-1; 10 bases map to TRBD1. Germline assignment: CDR1 LGHDT and CDR2 YNNKEL (reference sequence). The V gene end was trimmed by 1 base and the J gene end by 4 bases; junction bases not matched to a gene: 6. This CDR3 region has 16 residues. This chain's CDR3 is CASSQGDRGTGTEAFF. Written as DNA, the CDR3 is TGTGCCAGCAGCCAAGGGGACAGGGGAACGGGCACTGAAGCTTTCTTT.

This clonotype has a handful of counts. V usage is TRBV29-1 and J usage is TRBJ1-2; TRBD1 matches at 12 bases. The V segment lost 7 bases and the J segment 6 bases; nucleotides outside the gene matches: 9. Germline assignment: CDR1 SQVTM and CDR2 ANQGSEA. The CDR3 extends over 14 amino acids. In DNA, the CDR3 is TGCAGCGCGACCCCCGGGACAGGGGGCGATGGCTACACCTTC. Protein sequence: CSATPGTGGDGYTF.

This clonotype was found a few times. The CDR3 sequence: CASSPSPGGLETQYF. DNA of the CDR3: TGCGCCAGCAGCCCGTCCCCAGGGGGTTTGGAGACCCAGTACTTC. The chain recombines TRBV5-1 with TRBJ2-5, with 7 bases aligning to TRBD1. With V trimmed by 4 bases and J by 5 bases, 11 bases remained unmatched. This CDR3 contains 15 residues. Per germline, CDR1 SGHRS and CDR2 YFSETQ.

This clonotype was counted at least ten times. The chain carries TRBV12-3 or TRBV12-4 and TRBJ2-7; D gene uncertain. CDR3 length: 15 amino acids. V lost 4 bases to trimming and J lost 6 bases, with 19 bases between them. The CDR3 sequence is CASSSPRHGLVEQYF. The CDR3 DNA follows: TGTGCCAGCAGTTCCCCCAGGCACGGGCTGGTCGAGCAGTACTTC.

The chain joins TRBV6-1 to TRBJ2-7; 12 bases line up with TRBD2. Germline lookup yields CDR1 MNHNS and CDR2 SASEGT. V dropped 4 bases and J dropped 6; count of bases not matched to a gene: 1. CDR3 length: 13 amino acids. The CDR3 reads CASSAGLAGEQYF. In nucleotides, the CDR3 is TGTGCCAGCAGTGCGGGACTAGCGGGCGAGCAGTACTTC.

This clonotype was counted a few times. V and J are TRBV29-1 and TRBJ1-1; D may be TRBD1 (5 bases). This CDR3 has 12 residues. Germline assignment: CDR1 SQVTM and CDR2 ANQGSEA. The V end lost 7 bases, the J end lost 2 bases, and 11 bases lay between the germline ends. The CDR3 sequence: CSAGDQNTEAFF. The CDR3 nucleotides are TGCAGCGCTGGGGACCAAAACACTGAAGCTTTCTTT. The full variable domain, in which reference TRBV29-1 and TRBJ1-1 provide the parts outside the CDR3, is SAVISQKPSRDICQRGTSLTIQCQVDSQVTMMFWYRQQPGQSLTLIATANQGSEATYESGFVIDKFPISRPNLTFSTLTVSNMSPEDSSIYLCSAGDQNTEAFFGQGTRLTVV.

This chain connects TRBV5-1 to TRBJ1-4, with 11 bases lining up with TRBD1. J lost 7 bases, V lost 4 bases, and 6 bases had no gene match. This CDR3 spans 15 amino acids. Germline V gene lookup returns CDR1 SGHRS and CDR2 YFSETQ. The CDR3 loop is CASSPIGTGGEKLFF. In nucleotides, the CDR3 is TGCGCCAGCAGCCCTATAGGGACAGGGGGTGAAAAACTGTTTTTT.

The table lists this clonotype with a count of one. The gene calls are TRBV28 and TRBJ2-3, with D possibly matching TRBD1 (5 bases). The CDR3 spans 15 residues. The germline V and J ends were trimmed by 3 bases and 0 bases, with 10 bases remaining between them. CDR1 and CDR2 (germline): MDHEN, SYDVKM. In nucleotides, the CDR3 is TGTGCCAGCAGTTTCGCCAGGGCAAGCACAGATACGCAGTATTTT. Translated, it gives CASSFARASTDTQYF.

The rearrangement links TRBV6-9 to TRBJ1-2; 7 bases are a match to TRBD1. Looked up from germline, CDR1 is MNHGY and CDR2 is SVAAGI. Trimming removed 3 bases from V and 4 bases from J; junction bases left unmatched: 11. This CDR3 spans 16 amino acids. CDR3 residues: CASSYSPDRHLYGYTF. The CDR3 DNA reads TGTGCCAGCAGTTACTCCCCGGACAGGCACCTCTATGGCTACACCTTC.

A remark on this clonotype: It may be a read error: a sequence one base away is much more abundant. This chain connects TRBV7-2 to TRBJ2-5, with D tentatively TRBD2 (6 bases). Looked up from germline, CDR1 is SGHTA and CDR2 is FQGNSA. This CDR3 comprises 16 residues. CDR3 sequence (DNA): TGTGGCAGCAGCTTCTTTGGCGGGGACTCACAAGAGACCCAGTACTTC. It is translated as CGSSFFGGDSQETQYF.

J is TRBJ1-3 and V is TRBV12-3 or TRBV12-4, with D perhaps matching TRBD1 (6 bases). The CDR3 loop spans 16 amino acids. Trimming left V 5 bases short and J 9 bases short, with 23 bases between. This CDR3 is CASSRGPQPSGGTIYF. The CDR3 DNA reads TGTGCCAGCAGTCGGGGGCCCCAACCCTCTGGTGGCACCATATATTTT.

In this sample, this clonotype turned up a few times. This rearrangement joins TRBV7-3 to TRBJ1-6; D is possibly TRBD1 (5 bases). The CDR3 spans 14 residues. V was pared by 2 bases and J by 6 bases, with 8 bases between. Germline V gene data show CDR1 as SGHTA and CDR2 as FQGTGA. CDR3: CASSLLGANSPLHF. In DNA, the CDR3 is TGTGCCAGCAGCTTACTCGGGGCTAATTCACCCCTCCACTTT.

The genes are TRBV15 and TRBJ1-6; D is ambiguous. Per the germline V gene, CDR1 is LNHNV and CDR2 is YYDKDF (reference sequence). The CDR3 totals 14 residues. The ends were cut back, 0 bases at V and 6 bases at J, with 6 bases in the middle. CDR3 in DNA: TGTGCCACCAGCAGAGACGGGAGTAATTCACCCCTCCACTTT. It is translated as CATSRDGSNSPLHF.

This clonotype was observed a few times. V is TRBV5-6 and J is TRBJ1-2, with D possibly TRBD1 on 6 matching bases. The CDR3 covers 16 residues. The ends were cut back, 0 bases at V and 2 bases at J, with 14 bases in the middle. The germline gives CDR1 SGHDT, CDR2 YYEEEE. DNA of the CDR3: TGTGCCAGCAGCTTGGGATTTGGACAGAGAAACTATGGCTACACCTTC. Amino acid sequence: CASSLGFGQRNYGYTF.

This clonotype was counted only a few times. V gene TRBV5-6 combines with J gene TRBJ2-7; D gene ambiguous. V lost 0 bases and J lost 4, with 11 bases in between. The CDR3 loop spans 14 amino acids. Germline V gene lookup returns CDR1 SGHDT and CDR2 YYEEEE. CDR3 DNA sequence: TGTGCCAGCAGCTTGGCCGTGGCATATTACGAGCAGTACTTC. It yields the protein CASSLAVAYYEQYF.

A remark on this clonotype: A single base separates this from a much larger clone, so it may be a read error. V and J are TRBV29-1 and TRBJ2-5, with D perhaps matching TRBD1 or TRBD2 (5 bases each). Trimming pared 7 bases from V and 7 bases from J, leaving 16 bases between. The CDR3 extends over 12 amino acids. Germline V gives CDR1 SQVTM, CDR2 ANQGSEA. The CDR3 DNA is TGCAGCGGTGAGGGGATTTGGGGGACCCAGTACTTC. Translation: CSGEGIWGTQYF.

This chain joins TRBV27 and TRBJ2-2; possible D gene TRBD1, 6 bases. Germline V gene sequence: CDR1 MNHEY, CDR2 SMNVEV (reference sequence). V was cut by 8 bases and J by 2 bases, with 12 bases left in between. The CDR3 runs to 14 residues. The chain's CDR3 is CASSRTVNTGELFF. The CDR3 DNA follows: TGTGCCAGCTCTCGGACAGTAAACACCGGGGAGCTGTTTTTT.

The rearrangement links TRBV15 to TRBJ2-5, with D possibly TRBD2 on 7 matching bases. V lost 5 bases and J 1 base, leaving 17 bases between the germline ends. The germline V gene encodes CDR1 LNHNV and CDR2 YYDKDF (reference sequence). The CDR3 contains 16 residues. CDR3 region: CATSWGGAEGQETQYF. In DNA form, the CDR3 reads TGTGCCACCAGCTGGGGGGGGGCCGAAGGCCAAGAGACCCAGTACTTC.

There are many counts of this clonotype. The chain is built from TRBV24-1 and TRBJ2-6, with D possibly being TRBD1 (6 bases). V was trimmed by 3 bases and J by 3 bases, leaving 17 bases between them. This CDR3 is built from 18 residues. Germline CDR1 and CDR2: KGHDR and SFDVKD. The CDR3 is CATSDRTAGYSGANVLTF. CDR3 coding DNA: TGTGCCACCAGTGATAGGACAGCCGGATATAGTGGGGCCAACGTCCTGACTTTC.

The table lists this clonotype with many counts. CDR3 loop: CASRDTDHSNQPQHF. In DNA form, the CDR3 reads TGTGCCAGTCGGGACACGGATCATAGCAATCAGCCCCAGCATTTT. This chain uses TRBV19 with TRBJ1-5, with D perhaps matching TRBD1 (6 bases). The CDR3 loop spans 15 amino acids. V lost 8 bases and J 0 bases, leaving 14 bases between the germline ends. Germline-derived CDR1 and CDR2 are LNHDA and SQIVND (reference sequence). The variable domain in full, with the rest retrieved from reference TRBV19 and TRBJ1-5, is DGGITQSPKYLFRKEGQNVTLSCEQNLNHDAMYWYRQDPGQGLRLIYYSQIVNDFQKGDIAEGYSVSREKKESFPLTVTSAQKNPTAFYLCASRDTDHSNQPQHFGDGTRLSIL.